Shown below are 13 T cell receptor beta chains from a single sample sequenced in a study of blood T cell repertoires in COVID-19. Profiling relied on immunoSEQ multiplex PCR, and the TCRdb table lists in-frame clones only, not all of them. The sample carries 350,000 to 450,000 clones, approximately 86% recorded once. What was sequenced was peripheral blood. All receptors derive from a human donor in a cohort sampled during active COVID-19.

The chain couples TRBV28 to TRBJ2-5, with D perhaps matching TRBD1 (5 bases). CDR3 length: 15 residues. CDR1 and CDR2 from the germline V gene are MDHEN and SYDVKM. The V end was cut by 7 bases, the J end by 5 bases, with 20 bases between. The CDR3 here is CASTPWGRVVETQYF. CDR3 DNA sequence: TGTGCCAGCACCCCCTGGGGCAGGGTGGTGGAGACCCAGTACTTC.

V and J are TRBV4-1 and TRBJ2-1, with 11 bases lining up with TRBD2. J lost 6 bases, V lost 1 base, and 5 bases had no gene match. The CDR3 loop spans 16 amino acids. Germline V CDR1 and CDR2: MGHRA, YSYEKL. CDR3 sequence (DNA): TGCGCCAGCAGCCAAGGCCGACTAGCGGGACCCAATGAGCAGTTCTTC. This translates into CASSQGRLAGPNEQFF.

The chain has TRBV11-1 and TRBJ2-1, with TRBD2 identical over 7 bases. Germline lookup yields CDR1 SGHAT and CDR2 FQDESV (reference sequence). This CDR3 is built from 13 residues. After removal of 5 bases from V and 8 bases from J, the junction contained 6 bases not matched to a gene. The CDR3 is CASSPGGRDEQFF. The CDR3 DNA reads TGTGCCAGCAGCCCGGGAGGTAGGGATGAGCAGTTCTTC.

The rearrangement links TRBV4-2 to TRBJ1-6; no clear D gene. Germline V gene data show CDR1 as LGHNA and CDR2 as YNFKEQ. With 0 bases removed from V and 5 bases from J, the gap between germline ends came to 8 bases. The CDR3 has 15 amino acids. CDR3 in amino acids: CASSQEPDNNSPLHF. DNA of the CDR3: TGTGCCAGCAGCCAAGAACCAGACAATAATTCACCCCTCCACTTT.

The V call is TRBV5-1, the J call TRBJ2-7; D may be TRBD1 (6 bases). The CDR3 consists of 13 residues. From germline, CDR1 is SGHRS and CDR2 YFSETQ. V was trimmed by 4 bases and J by 4 bases, leaving 12 bases between them. CDR3 loop: CASSMDRTYEQYF. The DNA for the CDR3 is TGCGCCAGCAGCATGGACAGAACTTACGAGCAGTACTTC.

The chain couples TRBV18 to TRBJ2-2, with 10 bases identical to TRBD2. J lost 2 bases, V lost 0 bases, and 3 bases had no gene match. CDR1 KGHSH and CDR2 LQKENI come from the germline V gene. This CDR3 is 17 amino acids long. The CDR3 protein is CASSPPSGRTNTGELFF. For the CDR3, the DNA is TGTGCCAGCTCACCACCTAGCGGGAGGACCAACACCGGGGAGCTGTTTTTT.

The rearrangement joins TRBV6-6 to TRBJ1-1; tentative D call: TRBD1 (6 bases). The germline V gene has CDR1 MNHNY and CDR2 SVGAGI (reference sequence). This CDR3 contains 13 residues. Trimming removed 7 bases at V and 4 bases at J, with 13 bases between. CDR3 nucleotides: TGTGCCAGCAATCTACAGGGCGGCACTGAAGCTTTCTTT. Protein: CASNLQGGTEAFF.

V usage is TRBV5-1 and J usage is TRBJ2-7; TRBD1 matches at 10 bases. The CDR3 contains 16 residues. V gave up 0 bases and J gave up 4 bases; unmatched junction bases: 7. CDR1 and CDR2 from the germline V gene are SGHRS and YFSETQ. This CDR3 is CASSLAWTGGLYEQYF. The DNA of the CDR3 is TGCGCCAGCAGCTTGGCCTGGACAGGGGGATTATACGAGCAGTACTTC.

The CDR3 DNA sequence: TGTGCCAGCATGCGGACTACTAACCAAGAGACCCAGTACTTC. It is translated as CASMRTTNQETQYF. This chain connects TRBV2 to TRBJ2-5; D may be TRBD2 (6 bases). The CDR3 loop spans 14 amino acids. Trimming pared 7 bases from V and 0 bases from J, leaving 12 bases between. CDR1 is SNHLY and CDR2 is FYNNEI in the germline V gene.

The V gene is TRBV28, the J gene TRBJ2-5, with D possibly TRBD1 on 6 matching bases. V was trimmed by 8 bases and J by 5 bases, leaving 15 bases between them. Germline CDR1 MDHEN, CDR2 SYDVKM. This CDR3 has 13 residues. DNA for the CDR3: TGTGCCAGCGCTACAGGGTGGTTGGAGACCCAGTACTTC. Translation gives CASATGWLETQYF.

This rearrangement joins TRBV11-2 to TRBJ2-7; a weak D match, TRBD2 (5 bases). Per the germline V gene, CDR1 is SGHAT and CDR2 is FQNNGV. Trimming pared 1 base from V and 7 bases from J, leaving 8 bases between. This CDR3 comprises 12 residues. The DNA for the CDR3 is TGTGCCAGCAGCTTAGGGAGGCCGGAGCAGTACTTC. Residues: CASSLGRPEQYF.

The table lists this clone with a few counts. The chain recombines TRBV7-2 with TRBJ1-1; D gene ambiguous. Between the trimmed V and J ends, which lost 5 bases and 3 bases, there was a span of 10 bases. This CDR3 contains 13 residues. Germline V gene data show CDR1 as SGHTA and CDR2 as FQGNSA. The CDR3 region has the DNA TGTGCCAGCAGCCAACTGACTTACACTGAAGCTTTCTTT. This encodes CASSQLTYTEAFF.

The chain employs TRBV5-4 and TRBJ2-3; 9 nucleotides agree with TRBD1. Germline values: CDR1 SGHNT, CDR2 YYREEE (reference sequence). J gave up 6 bases and V 4 bases, and 6 bases lay outside the gene matches. The CDR3 runs to 14 residues. Here the CDR3 DNA reads TGTGCCAGCAGCATAAACAGGGGGCGCGATACGCAGTATTTT. Amino acid sequence: CASSINRGRDTQYF.